The 2 T cell receptor beta chains below were found in one sample sequenced in a study of technical replicates of blood from a few donors. Method: immunoSEQ multiplex PCR; TCRdb's copy keeps in-frame clones and lacks some. The data show 85,000 or so clones, 94% seen once. Material for sequencing was T cells isolated from PBMCs. The receptors here all came from a human donor in good health.

This chain links TRBV15 with TRBJ2-3; a weak D match, TRBD2 (6 bases). The V gene's germline CDR1 is LNHNV and CDR2 YYDKDF (reference sequence). This CDR3 contains 17 residues. V shed 0 bases and J shed 0 bases, with 13 bases lying between them. The CDR3 DNA is TGTGCCACCAGCAGAGATAGGGCAGGGACTAGCACAGATACGCAGTATTTT. This gives the protein CATSRDRAGTSTDTQYF.

J is TRBJ1-4 and V is TRBV28, with D possibly TRBD1 on 6 matching bases. V lost 6 bases to trimming and J lost 6 bases, with 11 bases between them. The germline CDR1 and CDR2 sequences are MDHEN and SYDVKM. The CDR3 is 13 amino acids. The chain's CDR3 is CASRRGQYEKLFF. The CDR3, as DNA: TGTGCCAGCAGGCGTGGACAGTATGAAAAACTGTTTTTT.